The TCR beta chain under discussion was sequenced for a study of shared clonotypes between healthy human individuals. The authors' processing: ImmunoSEQ output held junction-only sequences without quality scores, so filtering differed. The method was immunoSEQ multiplex PCR; TCRdb's version includes in-frame clones alone and lacks a portion of them. V, J and clone size reflect that table, while D and trimming were determined from the DNA. The repertoire includes 2 million or so clones, about 95% of them detected once, and roughly 1% sits in the top ten. This clone was counted a single time. Positively selected for CCR7, the CD45RO-negative cells used as naive CD8 cells excluded terminally differentiated effector memory CD45RA+ cells. The sample was naive CD8+ T cells sorted from blood. The TCR sequence derives from a young man in good health.

In DNA, the CDR3 is TGTGCCAGCAGCTTAGATTCTGCCGAGGAGAACACCGGGGAGCTGTTTTTT. It translates to CASSLDSAEENTGELFF. The rearrangement joins TRBV11-3 to TRBJ2-2; no clear D. The germline V gene encodes CDR1 SGHNT and CDR2 YENEEA. The CDR3 is 17 residues long. V was shortened by 0 bases and J by 1 base, with 12 bases between the two germline ends.